This entry features one T cell receptor beta chain sequence. Original processing methods: Using reference gene primer amplification, nucleated cell counts were estimated. Only in-frame clones appear in the TCRdb table, and some are missing; sequencing was by immunoSEQ multiplex PCR. From that table come the V and J calls and clone size; the DNA was used to work out D and trimming. This repertoire shows about 140,000 clones, 88% found once; its top ten account for 2.5%. The data are from a study of blood T cell repertoires in COVID-19. Study context: From the United States, Italy and Spain came samples of acute and convalescent COVID-19. PBMCs, B-cell-depleted T cells, or T cells provided the cDNA or gDNA that made up the material.

It was during active infection that Seattle patients were enrolled and then longitudinally followed. The V segment lost 5 bases and the J segment 0 bases; nucleotides outside the gene matches: 6. The germline V gene encodes CDR1 SGHTA and CDR2 FQGTGA. The CDR3 has 16 amino acids. V is TRBV7-3 and J is TRBJ2-3; 9 nucleotides align to TRBD2. This TCR was sampled from a human donor with COVID-19, enrolled during active disease. The donor label of this sample is uncertain. What was sequenced was peripheral blood. CDR3 residues: CASSRGLARSTDTQYF. CDR3 nucleotide sequence: TGTGCCAGCAGCCGCGGACTAGCGCGCAGCACAGATACGCAGTATTTT.